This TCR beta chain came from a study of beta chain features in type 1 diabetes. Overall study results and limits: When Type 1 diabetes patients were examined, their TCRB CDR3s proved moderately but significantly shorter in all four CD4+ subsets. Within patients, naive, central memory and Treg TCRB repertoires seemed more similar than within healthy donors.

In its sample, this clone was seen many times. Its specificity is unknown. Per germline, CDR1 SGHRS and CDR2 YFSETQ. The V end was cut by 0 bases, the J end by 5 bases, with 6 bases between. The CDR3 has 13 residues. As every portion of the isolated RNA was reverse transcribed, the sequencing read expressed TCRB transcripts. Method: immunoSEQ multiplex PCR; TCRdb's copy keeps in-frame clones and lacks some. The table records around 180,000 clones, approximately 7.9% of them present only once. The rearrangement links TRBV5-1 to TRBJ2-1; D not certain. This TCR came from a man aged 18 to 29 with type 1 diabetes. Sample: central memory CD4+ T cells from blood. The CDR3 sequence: CASSLATDNEQFF. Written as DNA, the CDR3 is TGCGCCAGCAGCTTGGCCACGGACAATGAGCAGTTCTTC.